These T cell receptor beta chains were read from a single sample in a study of human T cells and chemical hapten exposure. TCRdb itself ran the RACE reads through MiXCR, one entry per CDR3 protein. The table lists 150,000 to 200,000 distinct CDR3 sequences, more than 14% of them singletons. Here the sequenced sample was whole blood, taken in connection with sensitization to the hapten diphenylcyclopropenone (DPC). Source of these receptors: a young woman with alopecia areata. Some clones in this sample may be carry-over from other donors' samples. Each CDR3 is given with its conserved first and last residue. A D gene is named only where the DNA matches it firmly. Clone sizes are given selectively: once, few, many, or a class where the clone is expanded.

cdr3_aa cdr3_nt j_call clone_size d_call v_call
CSVAGTVGEKLFF TGCAGCGTCGCCGGGACAGTAGGTGAAAAACTGTTTTTT TRBJ1-4 many TRBD1 TRBV29-1
CASTGATVSTDTQYF TGTGCCAGCACGGGAGCAACGGTTAGCACAGATACGCAGTATTTT TRBJ2-3 - - TRBV28
CASTRDSYNEQFF TGTGCCAGCACGAGAGACTCCTACAATGAGCAGTTCTTC TRBJ2-1 few - TRBV12-3/TRBV12-4
CSAGPLIRTGQETQYF TGCAGTGCGGGGCCCCTAATCAGGACAGGGCAAGAGACCCAGTACTTC TRBJ2-5 few TRBD1 TRBV20-1
CASSIQYQETQYF TGTGCCAGCAGTATTCAGTACCAAGAGACCCAGTACTTC TRBJ2-5 - - TRBV7-3
CASSPGLGFYEQYF TGTGCCAGCAGCCCTGGACTAGGTTTCTACGAGCAGTACTTC TRBJ2-7 few TRBD2 TRBV7-6
CASSEYSLTDTQYF TGTGCCAGCAGTGAATATAGCCTCACAGATACGCAGTATTTT TRBJ2-3 - - TRBV25-1
CASRTDREGYEQYF TGTGCCAGCAGAACCGACAGGGAAGGCTACGAGCAGTACTTC TRBJ2-7 - TRBD1 TRBV28
CASSLFWEANEQFF TGTGCCAGCAGTTTATTTTGGGAGGCCAATGAGCAGTTCTTC TRBJ2-1 few - TRBV27
CASSLQGKSNQPQHF TGCGCCAGCAGCTTGCAGGGGAAGAGCAATCAGCCCCAGCATTTT TRBJ1-5 - - TRBV5-1
CSVRPQGATGELFF TGCAGCGTCAGGCCGCAGGGGGCCACCGGGGAGCTGTTTTTT TRBJ2-2 - TRBD1 TRBV29-1
CASRSQGANQPQHF TGTGCCAGCAGGTCTCAGGGGGCGAATCAGCCCCAGCATTTT TRBJ1-5 many TRBD1 TRBV6-2/TRBV6-3
CASRLAKRSYEQYF TGTGCCAGCAGACTAGCGAAACGCTCCTACGAGCAGTACTTC TRBJ2-7 few TRBD2 TRBV6-1
CASRDPGQGNQPQHF TGTGCCAGCAGAGATCCGGGACAGGGCAATCAGCCCCAGCATTTT TRBJ1-5 - TRBD1 TRBV6-2/TRBV6-3
CASSYGQAAGYTF TGTGCCAGCAGCTATGGACAGGCGGCTGGCTACACCTTC TRBJ1-2 many TRBD1 TRBV7-9
CASSQDLGKGQFF TGTGCCAGCAGCCAAGATCTTGGAAAGGGGCAGTTCTTC TRBJ2-1 few - TRBV14
CSVRDASYEQYF TGCAGCGTTCGGGATGCCTCCTACGAGCAGTACTTC TRBJ2-7 - - TRBV29-1
CASSLSADTEAFF TGTGCCAGCAGCTTGTCCGCTGACACTGAAGCTTTCTTT TRBJ1-1 - - TRBV5-5
CASSYSALSSTDTQYF TGTGCCAGCAGTTACTCGGCACTTTCTAGCACAGATACGCAGTATTTT TRBJ2-3 few - TRBV6-5
CASSTVAGVFSDTQYF TGTGCCAGCAGTACCGTAGCGGGGGTCTTCTCCGATACGCAGTATTTT TRBJ2-3 many TRBD2 TRBV6-2/TRBV6-3
CAISTGTGAYEQYF TGTGCCATCAGTACCGGGACAGGAGCCTACGAGCAGTACTTC TRBJ2-7 many TRBD1 TRBV10-3
CASSSATSGDTQYF TGTGCCAGCAGCTCCGCGACTAGCGGAGATACGCAGTATTTT TRBJ2-3 - TRBD2 TRBV7-9